This TCR beta chain is drawn from a study of OX40 agonist ivuxolimab in advanced cancers. Germline CDR1 is SGHVS and CDR2 is FQNEAQ. V gave up 1 base and J gave up 7 bases, with 4 bases separating them. The CDR3 contains 11 residues. The protocol was immunoSEQ multiplex PCR, while the TCRdb copy is restricted to in-frame clones and leaves out a portion. The table lists 50,000 to 75,000 clones, around 86% of them singletons. The receptor was derived from an adult with an advanced solid tumor such as melanoma, head and neck, liver or kidney cancer. Material: CD4+ or CD8+ T cells sorted from blood, obtained in a trial of the OX40 agonist ivuxolimab. The chain combines TRBV7-8 with TRBJ2-5; D is uncertain. The CDR3 here is CASSLGVTQYF. For the CDR3, the DNA is TGTGCCAGCAGCTTAGGGGTGACCCAGTACTTC.